One sample yielded the 2 T cell receptor beta chains listed below, sequenced in a study of preoperative IRX-2 immunotherapy in early breast cancer. Documented treatment: preoperative locoregional IRX-2 cytokine immunotherapy. The assay was immunoSEQ multiplex PCR, and TCRdb's table has in-frame clones only and misses some. The data show 20,000 to 30,000 clones, roughly 90% seen once. The sequenced sample was tumor tissue, obtained after IRX-2 immunotherapy. These receptors were obtained from a human donor with breast cancer.

The chain links TRBV7-2 to TRBJ2-2, with D perhaps matching TRBD1 (6 bases). Trimming left V 5 bases short and J 5 bases short, with 12 bases between. Germline CDR1 SGHTA, CDR2 FQGNSA. This CDR3 contains 14 residues. The CDR3 loop reads CASSIEGGTGELFF. Written as DNA, the CDR3 is TGTGCCAGCAGCATAGAAGGGGGAACCGGGGAGCTGTTTTTT.

The rearrangement links TRBV2 to TRBJ1-2; D is ambiguous. The ends were cut back, 2 bases at V and 2 bases at J, with 9 bases in the middle. CDR1 and CDR2 (germline): SNHLY, FYNNEI. CDR3 length: 14 amino acids. CDR3 nucleotide sequence: TGTGCCAGCAGTGAATCAAGCATAAACTATGGCTACACCTTC. Its translation: CASSESSINYGYTF.